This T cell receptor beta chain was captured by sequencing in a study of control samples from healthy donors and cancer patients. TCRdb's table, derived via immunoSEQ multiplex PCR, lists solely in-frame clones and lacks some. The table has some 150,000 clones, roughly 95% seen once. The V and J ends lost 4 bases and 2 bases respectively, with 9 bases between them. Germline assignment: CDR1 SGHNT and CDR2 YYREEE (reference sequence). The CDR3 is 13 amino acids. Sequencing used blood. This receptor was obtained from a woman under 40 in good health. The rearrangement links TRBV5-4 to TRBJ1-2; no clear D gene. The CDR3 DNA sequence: TGTGCCAGCAGCCATGAATTAAACTATGGCTACACCTTC. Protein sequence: CASSHELNYGYTF.